This T cell receptor beta chain was captured by sequencing in a study of CD4 T cells in relation to SARS-CoV-2 and coronaviruses (dated by TCRdb to the early 2020s). Background for the entire study: In the ViraFEST assay, PBMCs were cultured with antigen for 9 to 10 days, after which TCR beta CDR3s were sequenced to identify clonal expansions specific to the antigen. An HIV-1 Nef peptide pool or a culture without peptide was used as the negative reference condition. HLA restriction was mapped for shared crossreactive spike epitopes using patient-derived lymphoblastoid cell lines. At the level of individual TCR clonotypes, the study measured memory CD4+ T cell crossreactivity between SARS-CoV-2 spike protein and common cold coronavirus spike proteins. The Adaptive Biotechnologies TCR-sequencing kit was used to sequence samples from three pre-COVID donors and the naive versus memory experiments, while other data came from Illumina-based sequencing. Expansion assays from other donors in the study were sequenced with a different, Illumina-based TCR-beta assay.

V lost 5 bases and J lost 0 bases; the stretch between them is 5 bases long. Per the germline V gene (reference sequence), MNHNY is the CDR1 and SVGAGI is the CDR2. Including the terminal cysteine and phenylalanine, the CDR3 comprises 14 residues. The kept DNA is CDR3 alone, 42 bases in frame from the first base. The library was prepared using the immunoSEQ multiplex PCR assay. The paper's processing steps were these. During preprocessing, nonproductive sequences were removed, as were CDR3s that did not start with C, did not end with F or W, or were shorter than 7 amino acids. Antigen-specific clonotypes were called with the MANAFEST web app, based on expansion relative to reference and other culture wells. A clone was considered positive if significant expansion relative to the reference culture was observed in 2 of 3 replicate wells at an FDR below 0.05. For a clone to be considered positive, significant expansion relative to all other tandem wells and an odds ratio above 5 were also required. CDR3 homology was measured as pairwise Levenshtein distance, computed with the stringdist R package after trimming three terminal residues from each end. Here the immuneACCESS table is served through TCRdb, limited to in-frame sequences with V and J called. Missing clones are a known gap in these copies; in checked studies unresolved V genes cover under half, and the rest lacks a known reason. That table gives V, J and clone size, and the DNA gave D and trimming. The sample table shows just under 20,000 clones, and 74% are seen once. The top ten constitute 20% to 25% of the sample.

Note on this clone: Its antigen remains unidentified. Within one base of it there is no much larger clone, and no base qualities were kept.

CD4+ T cells from unexposed donors were collected before the COVID-19 pandemic (2011-2018). Following 10 days of culture, the EasySep CD4+ T cell isolation kit was used to isolate CD4+ T cells. As far as cell numbers permitted, CD4+ T cells from unexposed donors were tested for reactivity against SARS-CoV-2 S and N as well as four spike pools from common cold coronaviruses. Each well received 2 million to 2.5 million PBMCs, cultured in IMDM supplemented with 5% human AB serum and roughly 9.5 IU/ml IL-2. Half of the culture medium was replaced with fresh IL-2-containing medium on days 3 and 7. Each peptide culture condition was generally run in triplicate replicate wells. Leukapheresis product for the unexposed donors was purchased commercially. Ficoll-Paque PLUS gradient centrifugation was used to isolate PBMCs from either whole blood or leukapheresis product. PBMCs were either cryopreserved at -140 degrees C or used fresh in the expansion assay. The QIAamp Micro DNA Kit was used to extract genomic DNA from the CD4+ T cells.

General conclusions and limits of the study: Compared with monoreactive clones, crossreactive clones had significantly weaker SARS-CoV-2-driven expansion, a result consistent with antigenic imprinting. In about 61% of donors, memory CD4+ clonotypes turned up that crossrecognized SARS-CoV-2 and at least one common cold coronavirus spike. The study was limited by small numbers of patients and tested TCRs. Pre-pandemic and post-infection samples were not both contributed by any donor, so tracing of the source of pre-existing responses was limited. Because the crossreactivity analysis focused on spike protein, crossreactivity against other viral proteins was not assessed.

The source is a human donor in good health. Sequencing was performed on CD4+ T cells from PBMCs, cultured in vitro. This receptor chain uses TRBV6-6 and TRBJ1-6; no D segment can be confidently identified. Here the CDR3 is given as CASSHISYNSPLHF. The DNA sequence follows: TGTGCCAGCAGTCACATCTCCTATAATTCACCCCTCCACTTT.